This entry describes one T cell receptor (beta chain). What it recognizes is unknown. Generated by immunoSEQ multiplex PCR, the TCRdb table keeps only in-frame clones and is missing some. The profile shows almost 200,000 clones, about 81% of them singletons. Germline V gene lookup returns CDR1 SGHRS and CDR2 YFSETQ. The CDR3 is made up of 13 amino acids. V was pared by 2 bases and J by 10 bases, with 15 bases between. The data derive from a study of cytomegalovirus exposure and HLA in healthy donors. Study results and limitations: Published work reported that the classifier diagnosed cytomegalovirus status with high specificity and sensitivity.

Sequenced input: PBMCs. The chain combines TRBV5-1 with TRBJ1-2; D gene uncertain. The clonotype originates from a woman aged 25 to 39 in good health and CMV-seronegative. The chain's CDR3 is CASSFVVERDYTF. As DNA, the CDR3 is TGCGCCAGCAGCTTCGTTGTAGAGCGTGACTACACCTTC.